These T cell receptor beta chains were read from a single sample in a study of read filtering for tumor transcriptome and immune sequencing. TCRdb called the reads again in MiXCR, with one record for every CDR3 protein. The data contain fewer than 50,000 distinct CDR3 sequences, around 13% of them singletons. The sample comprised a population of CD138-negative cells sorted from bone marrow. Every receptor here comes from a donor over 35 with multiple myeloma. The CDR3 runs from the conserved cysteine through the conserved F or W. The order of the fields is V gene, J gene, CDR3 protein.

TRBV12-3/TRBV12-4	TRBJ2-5	CASQSTGLAGKETQYF
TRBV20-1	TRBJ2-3	CSASGGSITDTQYF
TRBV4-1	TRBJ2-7	CASSQWPGQSYEQYF
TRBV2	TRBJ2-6	CASSPSASGANVLTF
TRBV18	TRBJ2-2	CASSFYRAGTNTGELFF
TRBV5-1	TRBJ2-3	CASRTSTGTDTQYF
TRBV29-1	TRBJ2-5	CSVDWVAGLGETQYF
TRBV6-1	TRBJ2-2	CAGKEWTETNTGELFF
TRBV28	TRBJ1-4	CASSSGTGPNEKLFF
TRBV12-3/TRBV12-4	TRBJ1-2	CASSYGDGYTF
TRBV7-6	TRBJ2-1	CASSLSGGRNEQFF
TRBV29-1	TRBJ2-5	CSVVDPRGRRETQYF
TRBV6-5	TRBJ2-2	CASRRDRGPSEATGELFF
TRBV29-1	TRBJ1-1	CSVDRQQNTEAFF
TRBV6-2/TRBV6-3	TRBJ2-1	CASSRDSLNEQFF
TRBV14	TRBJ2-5	CGSSHKGLKETQYF
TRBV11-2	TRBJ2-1	CASSLVAGSSYSEQFF
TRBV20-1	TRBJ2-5	CSARTSGRLQETQYF
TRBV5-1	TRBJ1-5	CASSQNGQNNQPQHF
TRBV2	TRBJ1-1	CASSGSVGQGTEAFF
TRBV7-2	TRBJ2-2	CASSPRGGNTGELFF
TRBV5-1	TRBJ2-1	CASSLGDRYNEQFF
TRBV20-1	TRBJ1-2	CSARTGGGYGYTF
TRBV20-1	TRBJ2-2	CSVREPTRALTGELFF
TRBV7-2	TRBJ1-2	CASSLNPHLGRNGYTF
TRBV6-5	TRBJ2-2	CASYRTGLTGELFF
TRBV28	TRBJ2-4	CASSAFSFGGLAKNIQYF
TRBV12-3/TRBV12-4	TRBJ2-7	CASSFRDHSYEQYF
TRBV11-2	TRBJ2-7	CASSLGPVSYEQYF
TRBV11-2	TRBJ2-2	CASSLGPGNTGELFF
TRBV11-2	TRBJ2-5	CASSPRLAGEHQETQYF
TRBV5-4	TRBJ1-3	CASSLDEGNTIYF